This T cell receptor beta chain was obtained from a study of neurological immune-mediated disorders. In this sample, this clonotype turned up many times. For the sorted libraries, over 900,000 CD4+ or CD8+ T cells were used. The germline V gene encodes CDR1 MNHEY and CDR2 SVGAGI. Trimming removed 0 bases from V and 2 bases from J; junction bases left unmatched: 15. The CDR3 is 19 residues long. Template-switch 5'RACE cDNA synthesis added a 10-nucleotide unique molecular identifier. The output of every sequencing run exceeded 190 million TCR-beta sequences, derived from 15-18 subjects. TCRdb passed the 5' RACE reads through MiXCR, listing each CDR3 protein once. Of tens of thousands of distinct CDR3 sequences in the sample, roughly 10% are singletons; the top ten hold 3% to 4.5%.

The chain uses TRBV6-5 and TRBJ2-7; 8 bases align to TRBD1. This TCR came from a woman aged 30 to 39 with HTLV-1-associated myelopathy (HAM/TSP). Material for sequencing was CD4+ T cells from blood. CDR3 protein: CASSYSRYGPGGRAYEQYF. In nucleotides, the CDR3 is TGTGCCAGCAGTTACTCTCGATATGGCCCAGGGGGCCGCGCCTACGAGCAGTACTTC.